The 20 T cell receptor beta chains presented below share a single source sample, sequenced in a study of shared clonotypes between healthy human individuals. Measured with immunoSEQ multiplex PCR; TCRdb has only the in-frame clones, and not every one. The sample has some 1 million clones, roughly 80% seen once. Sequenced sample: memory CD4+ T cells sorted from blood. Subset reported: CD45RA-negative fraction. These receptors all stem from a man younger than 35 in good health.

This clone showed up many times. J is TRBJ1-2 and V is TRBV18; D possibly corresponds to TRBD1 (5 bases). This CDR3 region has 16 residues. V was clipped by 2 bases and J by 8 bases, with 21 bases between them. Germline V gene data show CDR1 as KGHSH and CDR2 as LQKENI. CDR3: CASSPFGGQGGGGYTF. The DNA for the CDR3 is TGTGCCAGCTCACCATTTGGTGGACAAGGAGGAGGCGGCTACACCTTC.

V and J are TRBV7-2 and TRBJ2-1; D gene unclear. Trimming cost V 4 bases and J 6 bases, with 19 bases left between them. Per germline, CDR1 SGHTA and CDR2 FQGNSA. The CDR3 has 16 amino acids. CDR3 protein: CASSSFKVRNRNEQFF. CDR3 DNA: TGTGCCAGCAGCTCCTTCAAGGTTAGGAATCGCAATGAGCAGTTCTTC.

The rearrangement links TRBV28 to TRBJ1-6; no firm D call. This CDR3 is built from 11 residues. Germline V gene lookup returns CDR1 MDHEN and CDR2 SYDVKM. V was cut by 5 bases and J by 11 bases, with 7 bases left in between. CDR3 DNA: TGTGCCAGCAGTCTCCGTCCACCCCTCCACTTT. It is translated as CASSLRPPLHF.

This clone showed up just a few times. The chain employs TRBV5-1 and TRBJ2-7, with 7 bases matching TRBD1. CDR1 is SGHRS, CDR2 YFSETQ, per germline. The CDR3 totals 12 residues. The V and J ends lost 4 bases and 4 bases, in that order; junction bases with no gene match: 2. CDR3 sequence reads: CASSRGQYEQYF. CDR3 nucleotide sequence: TGCGCCAGCAGCAGGGGACAGTACGAGCAGTACTTC.

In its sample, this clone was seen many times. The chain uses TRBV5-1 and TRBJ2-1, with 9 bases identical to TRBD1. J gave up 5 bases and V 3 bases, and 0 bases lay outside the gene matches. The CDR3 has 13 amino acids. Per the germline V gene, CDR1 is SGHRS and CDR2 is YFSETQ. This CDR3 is CASSWDRDNEQFF. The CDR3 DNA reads TGCGCCAGCAGCTGGGACAGGGACAATGAGCAGTTCTTC.

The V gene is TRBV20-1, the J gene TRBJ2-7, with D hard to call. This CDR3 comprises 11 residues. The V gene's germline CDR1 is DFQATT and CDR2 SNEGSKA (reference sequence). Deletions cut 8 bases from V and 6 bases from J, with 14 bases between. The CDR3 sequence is CSTTAAPEQYF. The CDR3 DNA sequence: TGCAGTACGACGGCAGCTCCCGAGCAGTACTTC.

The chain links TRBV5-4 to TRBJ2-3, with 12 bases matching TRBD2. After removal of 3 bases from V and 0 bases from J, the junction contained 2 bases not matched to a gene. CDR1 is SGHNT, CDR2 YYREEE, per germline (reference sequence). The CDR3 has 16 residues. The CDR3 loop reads CASSSGTSGSTDTQYF. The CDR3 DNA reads TGTGCCAGCAGCTCAGGGACTAGCGGGAGCACAGATACGCAGTATTTT.

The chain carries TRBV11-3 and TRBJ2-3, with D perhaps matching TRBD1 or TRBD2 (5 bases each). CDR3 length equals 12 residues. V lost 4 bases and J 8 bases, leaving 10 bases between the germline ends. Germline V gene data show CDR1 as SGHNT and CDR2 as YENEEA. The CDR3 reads CASSSDSGTQYF. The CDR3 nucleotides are TGTGCCAGCAGCTCTGACAGCGGTACGCAGTATTTT.

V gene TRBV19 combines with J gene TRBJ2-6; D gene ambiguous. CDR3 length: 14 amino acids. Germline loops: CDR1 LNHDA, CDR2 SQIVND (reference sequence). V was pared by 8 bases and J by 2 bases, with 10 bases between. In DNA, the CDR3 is TGTGCCAGTGTAAGTCTGGCTGGGGCCAACGTCCTGACTTTC. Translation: CASVSLAGANVLTF.

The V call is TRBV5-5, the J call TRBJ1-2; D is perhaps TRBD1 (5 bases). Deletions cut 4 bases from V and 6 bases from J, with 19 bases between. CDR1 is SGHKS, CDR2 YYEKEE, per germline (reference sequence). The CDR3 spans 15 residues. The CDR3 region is CASSHETQGMDGYTF. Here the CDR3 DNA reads TGTGCCAGCAGCCACGAAACCCAGGGTATGGATGGCTACACCTTC.

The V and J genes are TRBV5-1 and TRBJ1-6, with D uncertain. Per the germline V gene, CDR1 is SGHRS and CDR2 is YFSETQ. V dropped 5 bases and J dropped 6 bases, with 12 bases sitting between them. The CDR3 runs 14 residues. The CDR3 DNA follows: TGCGCCAGCAGGCCGGCGGCAGCTAATTCACCCCTCCACTTT. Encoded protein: CASRPAAANSPLHF.

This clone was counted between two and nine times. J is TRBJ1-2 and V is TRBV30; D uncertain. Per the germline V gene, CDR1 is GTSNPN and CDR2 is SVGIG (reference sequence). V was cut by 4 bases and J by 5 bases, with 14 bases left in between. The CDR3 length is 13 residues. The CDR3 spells CAWTLTDAYGYTF. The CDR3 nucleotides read TGTGCCTGGACCTTAACGGACGCTTATGGCTACACCTTC.

The chain's CDR3 is CASRGVDYGYTF. The CDR3 nucleotides are TGTGCCAGCAGGGGGGTAGACTATGGCTACACCTTC. The V call is TRBV10-3, the J call TRBJ1-2, with 7 bases that match TRBD1. Germline assignment: CDR1 ENHRY and CDR2 SYGVKD. The ends lost 10 bases at V and 3 bases at J; junction bases unmatched: 5. The CDR3 is 12 amino acids.

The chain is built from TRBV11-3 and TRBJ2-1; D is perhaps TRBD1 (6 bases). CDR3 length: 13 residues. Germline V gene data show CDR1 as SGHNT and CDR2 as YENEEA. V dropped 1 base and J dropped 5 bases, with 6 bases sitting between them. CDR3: CASSLGTDNEQFF. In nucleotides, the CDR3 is TGTGCCAGCAGCTTAGGGACAGACAATGAGCAGTTCTTC. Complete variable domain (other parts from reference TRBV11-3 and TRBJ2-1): EAGVVQSPRYKIIEKKQPVAFWCNPISGHNTLYWYLQNLGQGPELLIRYENEEAVDDSQLPKDRFSAERLKGVDSTLKIQPAELGDSAVYLCASSLGTDNEQFFGPGTRLTVL.

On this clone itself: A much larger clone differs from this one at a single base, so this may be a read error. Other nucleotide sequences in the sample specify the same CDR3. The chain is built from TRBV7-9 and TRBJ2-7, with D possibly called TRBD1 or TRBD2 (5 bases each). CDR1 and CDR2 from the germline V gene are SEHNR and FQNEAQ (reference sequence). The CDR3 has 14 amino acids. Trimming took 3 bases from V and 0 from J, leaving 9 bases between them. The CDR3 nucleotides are TGTGCCAGCAGCTTTCCAGGGAGCTCCTACGAGCAGTACTTC. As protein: CASSFPGSSYEQYF.

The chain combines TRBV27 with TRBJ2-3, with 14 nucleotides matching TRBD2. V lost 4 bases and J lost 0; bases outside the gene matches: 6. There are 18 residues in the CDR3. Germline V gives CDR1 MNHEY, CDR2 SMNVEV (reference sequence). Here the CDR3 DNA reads TGTGCCAGCAGTTGGTGGACTAGCGGGGGGCCAAGCACAGATACGCAGTATTTT. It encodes CASSWWTSGGPSTDTQYF.

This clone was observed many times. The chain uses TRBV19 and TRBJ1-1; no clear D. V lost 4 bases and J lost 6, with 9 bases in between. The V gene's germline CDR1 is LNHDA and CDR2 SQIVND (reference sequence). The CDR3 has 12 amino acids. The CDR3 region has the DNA TGTGCCAGTAGTACCCGGATAGCTGAAGCTTTCTTT. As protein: CASSTRIAEAFF.

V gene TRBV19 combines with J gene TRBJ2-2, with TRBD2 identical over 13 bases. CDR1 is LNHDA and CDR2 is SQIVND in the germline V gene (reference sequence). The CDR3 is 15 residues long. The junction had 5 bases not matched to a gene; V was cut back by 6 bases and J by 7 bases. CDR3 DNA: TGTGCCAGTAGGGGACTAGCGGGGTCGGTCGGGGAGCTGTTTTTT. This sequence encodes CASRGLAGSVGELFF.

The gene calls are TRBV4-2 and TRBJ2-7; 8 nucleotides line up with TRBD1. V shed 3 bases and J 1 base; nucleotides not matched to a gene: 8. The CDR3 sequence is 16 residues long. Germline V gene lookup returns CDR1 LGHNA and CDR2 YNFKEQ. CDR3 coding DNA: TGTGCCAGCAGCCATACTCCGACAGGGGCGTCCTACGAGCAGTACTTC. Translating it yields CASSHTPTGASYEQYF.

CDR3 DNA sequence: TGCGCCAGCAGCTTGGAGACTAGCGGGAGGGCCAAGAAGTTCTTC. This translates into CASSLETSGRAKKFF. V gene TRBV5-1 combines with J gene TRBJ2-1; 14 bases agree with TRBD2. The germline CDR1 and CDR2 sequences are SGHRS and YFSETQ. CDR3 length: 15 residues. V lost 0 bases to trimming and J lost 14 bases; unmatched junction nucleotides: 7.